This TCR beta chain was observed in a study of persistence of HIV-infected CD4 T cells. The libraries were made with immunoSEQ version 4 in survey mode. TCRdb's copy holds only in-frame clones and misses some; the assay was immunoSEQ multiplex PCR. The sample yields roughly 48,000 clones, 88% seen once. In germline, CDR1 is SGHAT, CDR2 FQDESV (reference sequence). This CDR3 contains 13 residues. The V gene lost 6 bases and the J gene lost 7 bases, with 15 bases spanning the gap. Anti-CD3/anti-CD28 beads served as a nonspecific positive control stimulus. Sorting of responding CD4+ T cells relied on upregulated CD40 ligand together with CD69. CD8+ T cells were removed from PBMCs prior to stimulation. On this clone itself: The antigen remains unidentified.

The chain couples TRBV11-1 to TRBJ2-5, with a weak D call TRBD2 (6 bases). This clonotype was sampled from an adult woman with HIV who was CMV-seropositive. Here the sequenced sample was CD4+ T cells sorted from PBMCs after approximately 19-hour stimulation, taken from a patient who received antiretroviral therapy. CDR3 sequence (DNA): TGTGCCAGCAGTACAAGGAGGGGTGGGACCCAGTACTTC. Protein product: CASSTRRGGTQYF.